Each of the 5 T cell receptor beta chains below was sequenced from the same sample in a study of blood T cell repertoires in COVID-19. The assay was immunoSEQ multiplex PCR, and TCRdb's table has in-frame clones only and misses some. Of fewer than 350,000 clones listed, around 90% were seen once; the top ten hold about 5.2%. What was sequenced was PBMCs or T cells enriched from blood (not recorded which). These receptors originate from a man aged 55 to 70 who had recovered from COVID-19.

The rearrangement uses TRBV25-1 and TRBJ1-2; no definite D call. Per germline, CDR1 MGHDK and CDR2 SYGVNS. The V gene lost 4 bases and the J gene lost 8 bases, with 17 bases spanning the gap. This CDR3 is built from 14 residues. CDR3 in amino acids: CASSGSSLTRGYTF. CDR3 nucleotides: TGTGCCAGCAGTGGCAGCTCGCTCACTAGGGGCTACACCTTC.

V gene TRBV28 combines with J gene TRBJ2-7, with a possible D match to TRBD2 (6 bases). Deletions cut 1 base from V and 3 bases from J, with 13 bases between. The CDR3 length is 15 residues. Germline V gene sequence: CDR1 MDHEN, CDR2 SYDVKM. DNA of the CDR3: TGTGCCAGCAGTTTATTATCGGGAGAAGTCTACGAGCAGTACTTC. Translating gives CASSLLSGEVYEQYF.

This chain joins TRBV28 and TRBJ1-2, with 9 nucleotides matching TRBD1. Trimming removed 6 bases from V and 1 base from J; junction bases left unmatched: 12. CDR3 length equals 17 residues. In germline, CDR1 is MDHEN, CDR2 SYDVKM. CDR3 DNA sequence: TGTGCCAGCAGCCTCGGACAGGGGTTAGGTAGTAACTATGGCTACACCTTC. Translation: CASSLGQGLGSNYGYTF.

The V and J genes are TRBV15 and TRBJ2-1, with 9 bases aligning to TRBD1. The germline V gene has CDR1 LNHNV and CDR2 YYDKDF (reference sequence). This CDR3 has 14 amino acids. V trimming: 5 bases; J trimming: 8 bases; junction bases outside the gene matches: 7. The DNA of the CDR3 is TGTGCCACCAGCCTTACAGGGGGCTGGGATGAGCAGTTCTTC. Translating it yields CATSLTGGWDEQFF.

The J gene is TRBJ1-4, the V gene TRBV7-9; D not resolved. This CDR3 has 14 residues. Germline V gene lookup returns CDR1 SEHNR and CDR2 FQNEAQ (reference sequence). V was cut by 2 bases and J by 6 bases, with 10 bases left in between. CDR3 sequence (DNA): TGTGCCAGCAGCTTACGCGGGGTAGATGAAAAACTGTTTTTT. Translating it yields CASSLRGVDEKLFF.